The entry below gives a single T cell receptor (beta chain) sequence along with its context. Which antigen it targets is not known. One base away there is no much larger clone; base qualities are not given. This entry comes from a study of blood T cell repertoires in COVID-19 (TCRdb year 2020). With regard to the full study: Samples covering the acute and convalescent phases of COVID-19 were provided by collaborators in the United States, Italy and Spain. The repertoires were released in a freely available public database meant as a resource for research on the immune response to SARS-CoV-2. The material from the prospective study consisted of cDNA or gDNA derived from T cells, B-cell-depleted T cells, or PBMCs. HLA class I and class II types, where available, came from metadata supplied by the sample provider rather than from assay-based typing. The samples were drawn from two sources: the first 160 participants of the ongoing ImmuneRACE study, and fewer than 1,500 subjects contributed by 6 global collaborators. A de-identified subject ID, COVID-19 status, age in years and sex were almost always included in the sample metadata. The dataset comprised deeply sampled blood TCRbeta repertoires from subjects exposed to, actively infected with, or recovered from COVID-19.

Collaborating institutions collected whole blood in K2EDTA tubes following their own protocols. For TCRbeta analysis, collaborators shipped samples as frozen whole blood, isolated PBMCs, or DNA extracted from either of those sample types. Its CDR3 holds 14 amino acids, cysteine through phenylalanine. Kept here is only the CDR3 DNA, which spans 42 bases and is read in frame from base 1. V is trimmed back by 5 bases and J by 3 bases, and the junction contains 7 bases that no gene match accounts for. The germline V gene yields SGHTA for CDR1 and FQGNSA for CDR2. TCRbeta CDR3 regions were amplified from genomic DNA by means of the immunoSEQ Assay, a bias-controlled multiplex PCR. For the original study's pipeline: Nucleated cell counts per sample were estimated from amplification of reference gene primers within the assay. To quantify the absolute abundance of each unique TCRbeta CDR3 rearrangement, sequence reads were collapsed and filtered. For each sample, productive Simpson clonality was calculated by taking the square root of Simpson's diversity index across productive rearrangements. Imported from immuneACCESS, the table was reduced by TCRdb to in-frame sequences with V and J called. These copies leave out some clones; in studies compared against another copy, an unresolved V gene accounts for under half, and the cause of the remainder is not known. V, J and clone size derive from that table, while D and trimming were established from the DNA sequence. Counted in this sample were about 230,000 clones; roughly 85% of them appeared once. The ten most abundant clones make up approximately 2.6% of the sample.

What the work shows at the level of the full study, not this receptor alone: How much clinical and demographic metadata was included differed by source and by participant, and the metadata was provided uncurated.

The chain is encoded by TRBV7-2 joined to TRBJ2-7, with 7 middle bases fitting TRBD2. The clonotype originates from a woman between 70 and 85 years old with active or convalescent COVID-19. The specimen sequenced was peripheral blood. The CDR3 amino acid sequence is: CASSTTTSFYEQYF. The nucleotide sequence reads TGTGCCAGCAGCACGACGACTAGCTTCTACGAGCAGTACTTC. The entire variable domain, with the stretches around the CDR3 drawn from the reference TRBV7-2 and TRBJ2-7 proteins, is GAGVSQSPSNKVTEKGKDVELRCDPISGHTALYWYRQSLGQGLEFLIYFQGNSAPDKSGLPSDRFSAERTGGSVSTLTIQRTQQEDSAVYLCASSTTTSFYEQYFGPGTRLTVT.